This is a list of T cell receptor beta chains from one sample in a study of cytomegalovirus exposure and HLA in healthy donors. Sequencing was performed with immunoSEQ multiplex PCR; in TCRdb, only in-frame clones are kept and a portion is missing. Here the sample spans approximately 170,000 clones, 75% to 90% being singletons. Sample: PBMCs. All receptors derive from a man aged 50 or older in good health and CMV-seropositive. CDR3s leave out the opening cysteine and the closing phenylalanine or tryptophan.

v_call: TRBV30; j_call: TRBJ1-6; cdr3_aa: AWSGGRLVNSLLH
v_call: TRBV5-4; j_call: TRBJ1-1; cdr3_aa: ASSLRARGGSAEAF
v_call: TRBV6-4; j_call: TRBJ2-2; cdr3_aa: ASRGQAPIGELF
v_call: TRBV5-4; j_call: TRBJ1-1; cdr3_aa: ASTSGVQGTEAF
v_call: TRBV7-3; j_call: TRBJ2-2; cdr3_aa: ASATSGANTGELF
v_call: TRBV7-2; j_call: TRBJ2-3; cdr3_aa: ASRPQGLAGEADTQY
v_call: TRBV30; j_call: TRBJ2-7; cdr3_aa: AWSAGGEQY
v_call: TRBV28; j_call: TRBJ1-6; cdr3_aa: ASSTHRDRASPLP
v_call: TRBV7-9; j_call: TRBJ2-5; cdr3_aa: ASSLTSGGAGETQY
v_call: TRBV10-3; j_call: TRBJ1-1; cdr3_aa: AIKGGNGQNTEAF
v_call: TRBV7-8; j_call: TRBJ1-5; cdr3_aa: ASSLVPRDTQH
v_call: TRBV2; j_call: TRBJ2-5; cdr3_aa: ASSEGTIQETQY
v_call: TRBV6-5; j_call: TRBJ1-5; cdr3_aa: ASSYGGFNQPQH
v_call: TRBV30; j_call: TRBJ2-5; cdr3_aa: AWRLAGVYRETQY
v_call: TRBV11-2; j_call: TRBJ2-7; cdr3_aa: ASSDGDYEQY
v_call: TRBV5-1; j_call: TRBJ2-7; cdr3_aa: ASSLMGGSEQY
v_call: TRBV5-8; j_call: TRBJ1-6; cdr3_aa: ASSLPGQGGSPLH
v_call: TRBV28; j_call: TRBJ2-1; cdr3_aa: ASSLGALPYNEQF
v_call: TRBV19; j_call: TRBJ1-5; cdr3_aa: ASSNAGGNQPQH
v_call: TRBV4-1; j_call: TRBJ1-3; cdr3_aa: ASSQDPGQGTSLSGNTIY
v_call: TRBV7-9; j_call: TRBJ2-7; cdr3_aa: ASRSDYSYEQY
v_call: TRBV7-2; j_call: TRBJ1-4; cdr3_aa: ASSLTQGEEKLF
v_call: TRBV9; j_call: TRBJ2-5; cdr3_aa: ASSVYGLEGTQY
v_call: TRBV27; j_call: TRBJ2-1; cdr3_aa: ASSLSSSGRTGEQF
v_call: TRBV7-3; j_call: TRBJ1-1; cdr3_aa: ASSLQGTGGTEAF
v_call: TRBV18; j_call: TRBJ2-7; cdr3_aa: ASSPTTGPYEQY
v_call: TRBV28; j_call: TRBJ2-7; cdr3_aa: ASNQPLAYSYEQY
v_call: TRBV7-2; j_call: TRBJ2-3; cdr3_aa: ASTVGLAGATTQY
v_call: TRBV19; j_call: TRBJ2-5; cdr3_aa: ASNPGVSETQY
v_call: TRBV5-1; j_call: TRBJ1-4; cdr3_aa: ASSSNRGDEKLF
v_call: TRBV5-1; j_call: TRBJ2-5; cdr3_aa: ASSLGASDETQY
v_call: TRBV2; j_call: TRBJ1-6; cdr3_aa: ASTESSYNSPLH
v_call: TRBV9; j_call: TRBJ2-1; cdr3_aa: ASSVESSGVYNEQF
v_call: TRBV2; j_call: TRBJ1-5; cdr3_aa: ASSVPLTTVRGNQPQH
v_call: TRBV13; j_call: TRBJ2-5; cdr3_aa: ASSPTGKETQY
v_call: TRBV27; j_call: TRBJ2-2; cdr3_aa: ASRRGFGELF
v_call: TRBV7-6; j_call: TRBJ2-1; cdr3_aa: ASSSSSGSYNEQF
v_call: TRBV2; j_call: TRBJ2-3; cdr3_aa: ASKGGGSTDTQY
v_call: TRBV30; j_call: TRBJ1-1; cdr3_aa: AWRLGRGSTEAF
v_call: TRBV28; j_call: TRBJ1-1; cdr3_aa: ASSTPGRGRGTEAF
v_call: TRBV11-2; j_call: TRBJ1-1; cdr3_aa: ASSLPIVYTEAF
v_call: TRBV5-6; j_call: TRBJ2-4; cdr3_aa: ASSLVNRAAKNIQY
v_call: TRBV4-3; j_call: TRBJ1-5; cdr3_aa: ASSQEGGLGQPQH
v_call: TRBV27; j_call: TRBJ2-7; cdr3_aa: ASSLDGTYEQY
v_call: TRBV5-1; j_call: TRBJ2-2; cdr3_aa: ASSLVGGSTGELF